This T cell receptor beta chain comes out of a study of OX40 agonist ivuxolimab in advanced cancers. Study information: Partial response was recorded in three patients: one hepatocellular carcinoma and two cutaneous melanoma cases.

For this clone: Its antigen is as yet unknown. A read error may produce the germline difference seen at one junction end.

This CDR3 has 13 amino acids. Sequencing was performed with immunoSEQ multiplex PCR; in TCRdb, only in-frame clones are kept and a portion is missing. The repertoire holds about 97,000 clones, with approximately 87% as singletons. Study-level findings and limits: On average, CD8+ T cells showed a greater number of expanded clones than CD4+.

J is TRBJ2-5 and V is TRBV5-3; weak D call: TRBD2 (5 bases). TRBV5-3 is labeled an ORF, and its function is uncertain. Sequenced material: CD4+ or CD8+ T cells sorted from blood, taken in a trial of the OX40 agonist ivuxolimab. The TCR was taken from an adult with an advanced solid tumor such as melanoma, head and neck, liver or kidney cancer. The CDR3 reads CASSLDRGETQYF. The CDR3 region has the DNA TGTGCCAGCAGCTTGGATCGGGGAGAGACCCAGTACTTC.